A single sample gave rise to the 22 T cell receptor beta chains below, sequenced in a study of cytomegalovirus exposure and HLA in healthy donors. Here immunoSEQ multiplex PCR was the method, and the copy in TCRdb shows in-frame clones only, minus some. This table has hundreds of thousands of clones, just under 90% appearing once. Material: PBMCs. The receptors derive from a man aged 18 to 35 in good health and CMV-seronegative.

This clone was counted a single time. V is TRBV14 and J is TRBJ2-5; 8 bases align to TRBD2. This CDR3 region has 17 residues. The junction had 12 bases not matched to a gene; V was cut back by 4 bases and J by 2 bases. The germline CDR1 and CDR2 sequences are SGHDN and FVKESK. The CDR3, as DNA: TGTGCCAGCAGCCCAAAAGATCCGTCGGGGGGGCAAGAGACCCAGTACTTC. It codes for CASSPKDPSGGQETQYF.

The rearrangement uses TRBV5-6 and TRBJ1-3; no firm D call. The CDR3 is 13 amino acids. Germline V lookup: CDR1 SGHDT, CDR2 YYEEEE. Between the trimmed V and J ends, which lost 8 bases and 0 bases, there was a span of 9 bases. The CDR3 protein is CASGGPSGNTIYF. The CDR3 bases are TGTGCCAGTGGCGGGCCCTCTGGAAACACCATATATTTT.

This chain links TRBV11-2 with TRBJ1-6; D unresolved. This CDR3 region has 16 residues. V gave up 2 bases and J gave up 6 bases, with 14 bases separating them. Germline CDR1 SGHAT, CDR2 FQNNGV. The CDR3 region is CASSLYSQTVNSPLHF. As DNA, the CDR3 is TGTGCCAGCAGCTTATACTCCCAAACAGTTAATTCACCCCTCCACTTT.

Details on this clone: The junction departs from germline at one end; a sequencing error may be responsible. The chain joins TRBV2 to TRBJ1-4; 7 bases fit TRBD1. Germline values: CDR1 SNHLY, CDR2 FYNNEI. CDR3 length: 11 amino acids. The CDR3 region is CASGVVGTVIF. The CDR3 coding sequence is TGTGCCAGCGGGGTGGTAGGGACAGTGATTTTT.

This chain connects TRBV30 to TRBJ2-3, with D tentatively TRBD2 (5 bases). The V end lost 4 bases, the J end lost 5 bases, and 13 bases lay between the germline ends. Germline V CDR1 and CDR2: GTSNPN, SVGIG (reference sequence). The CDR3 runs to 13 residues. The DNA for the CDR3 is TGTGCCTGGAATCGGGATAGAATAGATACGCAGTATTTT. It encodes CAWNRDRIDTQYF.

The V and J genes are TRBV27 and TRBJ1-1, with unresolved D. Trimming stripped 3 bases from V and 1 base from J, with 6 bases between. The CDR3 sequence is 13 residues long. CDR1 and CDR2 from the germline V gene are MNHEY and SMNVEV (reference sequence). The CDR3 DNA sequence: TGTGCCAGCAGTTTTGCGGGGAACACTGAAGCTTTCTTT. Its translation: CASSFAGNTEAFF.

CDR3 nucleotides: TGCGCCAGCAGCCTATCTTCCCGGGCTGGGGGGGGGAATGAGCAGTTCTTC. Protein product: CASSLSSRAGGGNEQFF. The chain is built from TRBV4-1 and TRBJ2-1, with 7 bases matching TRBD2. Germline CDR1 reads MGHRA; CDR2 reads YSYEKL. The trim removed 4 bases at V and 7 bases at J, leaving 16 bases unmatched. The CDR3 spans 17 residues.

The chain couples TRBV5-1 to TRBJ1-1, with D perhaps matching TRBD1 (6 bases). CDR3 length equals 13 residues. CDR1 and CDR2 from the germline V gene are SGHRS and YFSETQ. V lost 4 bases, J lost 4 bases, and 11 bases lay in between. The CDR3 DNA reads as TGCGCCAGCAGCCTTACAGGGCTCACTGAAGCTTTCTTT. Its protein is CASSLTGLTEAFF.

The V call is TRBV6-1, the J call TRBJ2-7; 9 positions match TRBD1. The CDR3 is made up of 15 amino acids. V was pared by 5 bases and J by 6 bases, with 11 bases of the junction left unmatched. Per germline, CDR1 MNHNS and CDR2 SASEGT. The CDR3 protein is CASSRDRTGDGEQYF. The CDR3 nucleotides read TGTGCCAGCAGTAGAGACCGGACAGGGGACGGCGAGCAGTACTTC.

This clone appeared a single time. This CDR3 reads CASTDPGQGNVDTQYF. DNA of the CDR3: TGTGCCAGCACCGATCCAGGACAGGGCAATGTAGATACGCAGTATTTT. The gene calls are TRBV27 and TRBJ2-3; 8 bases match TRBD1. V dropped 7 bases and J dropped 5; count of bases not matched to a gene: 14. CDR3 size: 16 residues. Germline V gene data show CDR1 as MNHEY and CDR2 as SMNVEV (reference sequence).

The CDR3: CASIPGGGYTF. CDR3 DNA: TGTGCCAGCATCCCGGGTGGTGGCTACACCTTC. The genes are TRBV27 and TRBJ1-2; unclear D gene. The CDR3 is made up of 11 amino acids. V was clipped by 7 bases and J by 7 bases, with 10 bases between them. The germline gives CDR1 MNHEY, CDR2 SMNVEV (reference sequence).

This chain links TRBV9 with TRBJ2-3; D possibly corresponds to TRBD1 (6 bases). Germline V gene lookup returns CDR1 SGDLS and CDR2 YYNGEE. The CDR3 spans 16 residues. Trimming removed 0 bases from V and 3 bases from J, with 14 bases in between. In DNA form, the CDR3 reads TGTGCCAGCAGCGTAGGGGACACGGCGATGACAGATACGCAGTATTTT. Encoded protein: CASSVGDTAMTDTQYF.

The rearrangement uses TRBV7-2 and TRBJ2-3; the D gene is possibly TRBD2 (5 bases). Germline values: CDR1 SGHTA, CDR2 FQGNSA. The CDR3 is made up of 13 amino acids. The ends were cut back, 5 bases at V and 1 base at J, with 7 bases in the middle. The CDR3 sequence: CASSPGGTDTQYF. Here the CDR3 DNA reads TGTGCCAGCAGCCCCGGGGGCACAGATACGCAGTATTTT.

This chain links TRBV5-6 with TRBJ2-3; D possibly corresponds to TRBD2 (5 bases). V was clipped by 4 bases and J by 8 bases, with 14 bases between them. The germline gives CDR1 SGHDT, CDR2 YYEEEE. The CDR3 is 13 amino acids. CDR3 DNA sequence: TGTGCCAGCAGCACCGACTACCCAATTACGCAGTATTTT. Amino acids: CASSTDYPITQYF.

The rearrangement links TRBV27 to TRBJ2-1; 10 bases map to TRBD2. CDR1 is MNHEY and CDR2 is SMNVEV in the germline V gene (reference sequence). V lost 4 bases, J lost 9 bases, and 6 bases stayed unmatched. The CDR3 sequence is 14 residues long. The CDR3 here is CASSWERGGGEQFF. The CDR3 DNA sequence: TGTGCCAGCAGTTGGGAGCGGGGGGGCGGTGAGCAGTTCTTC.

This rearrangement joins TRBV6-1 to TRBJ2-7; 11 positions agree with TRBD1. This CDR3 has 14 amino acids. J was trimmed by 2 bases and V by 4 bases; bases with no gene match: 1. Germline-derived CDR1 and CDR2 are MNHNS and SASEGT. CDR3 DNA sequence: TGTGCCAGCAGTGTGGGACAGGGGGCCTACGAGCAGTACTTC. Translated, it gives CASSVGQGAYEQYF.

The genes are TRBV6-5 and TRBJ1-1; D call uncertain. The CDR3 has 15 residues. CDR1 is MNHEY, CDR2 SVGAGI, per germline. V shed 0 bases and J shed 0 bases, with 8 bases lying between them. In DNA form, the CDR3 reads TGTGCCAGCAGTTACTCGTTGGGAGTGAACACTGAAGCTTTCTTT. This codes for CASSYSLGVNTEAFF.

The J gene is TRBJ2-2, the V gene TRBV10-1, with 9 bases aligning to TRBD1. The germline V gene encodes CDR1 WNHNN and CDR2 SYGVQD (reference sequence). Trimming at V came to 2 bases and at J to 0 bases, leaving 7 bases not matched to a gene. This CDR3 contains 18 residues. CDR3 bases: TGCGCCAGCAGTGAGGACAGGGGGGGAACCGCGAACACCGGGGAGCTGTTTTTT. Its translation: CASSEDRGGTANTGELFF.

The chain has TRBV6-1 and TRBJ1-2; D is unresolved. V gave up 11 bases and J gave up 7 bases, with 11 bases separating them. The CDR3 sequence is 10 residues long. Germline V gene lookup returns CDR1 MNHNS and CDR2 SASEGT. CDR3 in amino acids: CASSRGGYTF. The CDR3 nucleotides read TGTGCCTCAAGCCGGGGTGGCTACACCTTC.

The chain carries TRBV12-5 and TRBJ1-6; the match to TRBD1 covers 8 bases. Germline assignment: CDR1 LGHNT and CDR2 FRNRAP. The CDR3 loop spans 13 amino acids. Written as DNA, the CDR3 is TGTGCCTCGTCCCGGACAGGGCGAGTACCCCTCCACTTT. Its translation is CASSRTGRVPLHF.

V gene TRBV5-1 combines with J gene TRBJ2-2; the D gene is possibly TRBD1 (6 bases). Germline lookup yields CDR1 SGHRS and CDR2 YFSETQ. V was cut by 4 bases and J by 3 bases, with 16 bases left in between. The CDR3 length is 16 residues. The CDR3 sequence: CASSLDSTGYTGELFF. DNA of the CDR3: TGCGCCAGCAGCCTGGACAGTACGGGATACACCGGGGAGCTGTTTTTT.

The chain couples TRBV29-1 to TRBJ1-1; D uncertain. The V end was cut by 5 bases, the J end by 1 base, with 14 bases between. The V gene's germline CDR1 is SQVTM and CDR2 ANQGSEA. This CDR3 is 14 amino acids long. CDR3 amino acids: CSVSGSRANTEAFF. The CDR3 DNA reads as TGCAGCGTTTCCGGGAGTAGGGCGAACACTGAAGCTTTCTTT.